The clone carrying this TCR beta chain was detected only a few times. Using immunoSEQ multiplex PCR, the repertoire was profiled, and TCRdb retains in-frame clones only, with some absent. The data contain more than 40,000 clones, about nine tenths of them singletons. CDR1 and CDR2 (germline): MNHEY, SVGEGT. The V end was cut by 6 bases, the J end by 6 bases, with 12 bases between. This CDR3 has 13 amino acids. The data belong to a study of blood T cell repertoires in COVID-19. Study-wide background: Samples taken during acute and convalescent COVID-19 were collected in the United States, Italy and Spain.

Sequencing used peripheral blood. This receptor was identified in a human donor in a cohort sampled during active COVID-19. V usage is TRBV6-2 or TRBV6-3 and J usage is TRBJ1-5; D possibly corresponds to TRBD1 (6 bases). The CDR3 coding sequence is TGTGCCAGCAGCCTACAGGGTACTCAGCCCCAGCATTTT. Translating it yields CASSLQGTQPQHF.